This is a list of T cell receptor beta chains from one sample in a study of blood T cells in healthy people across ages. Using its own MiXCR run on the 5' RACE reads, TCRdb lists one record per CDR3 protein. Of around 1,500,000 distinct CDR3 sequences listed, 42% were seen once; the top ten hold roughly 7.7%. What was sequenced was blood. These receptors were collected from a woman between 18 and 30 years old in good health. Both conserved end residues are part of each CDR3. D genes are given only for firm matches. A clone size is listed for some rows: how often the clone was seen (once, few, many), or a class if it is expanded.

TGCAACGTTGATGGGACCGGGACAGAAGCTTTCTTT | CNVDGTGTEAFF | TRBJ1-1 | NA | 12 | TRBV29-1 | NA
TGTGCCTGGAGTGTTCGGCAGTGGACAGATACGCAGTATTTT | CAWSVRQWTDTQYF | TRBJ2-3 | NA | 14 | TRBV30 | once
TGCGCCAGCAACTCAGGGCGGGCTCCGAACACTGAAGCTTTCTTT | CASNSGRAPNTEAFF | TRBJ1-1 | NA | 15 | TRBV10-1 | NA
TGTGCCAGCAGAACCCGACAGAGCACAGATACGCAGTATTTT | CASRTRQSTDTQYF | TRBJ2-3 | NA | 14 | TRBV12-3/TRBV12-4 | NA
TGCAGCGTTGGTGGTAGTTGGAACACTGAAGTTTTCTTT | CSVGGSWNTEVFF | TRBJ1-1 | NA | 13 | TRBV29-1 | NA
TGTGCCAGCAGTTTATTGTTGGCATCCTATGGCTACACCTTC | CASSLLLASYGYTF | TRBJ1-2 | NA | 14 | TRBV28 | NA
TGTGCCAGCAGTCCCTCGACTAGCGGGTGGCGCACAGATACGCAGTATTTT | CASSPSTSGWRTDTQYF | TRBJ2-3 | TRBD2 | 17 | TRBV12-3/TRBV12-4 | NA
TGTGCCAGCACTGACCGGACCTACGAGCAGTACTTC | CASTDRTYEQYF | TRBJ2-7 | NA | 12 | TRBV2 | NA
TGCGCCAGCAAGGCAGCGAGCACAGATACGCAGTATTTT | CASKAASTDTQYF | TRBJ2-3 | NA | 13 | TRBV5-1 | few
TGCAGTGCTAGCGCCCTAGCGGGGCCCACCGGGGAGCTGTTTTTT | CSASALAGPTGELFF | TRBJ2-2 | TRBD2 | 15 | TRBV20-1 | NA
TGCGCCAGCAGCTTGGAGGGGGCTAGCGGCACAGATACGCAGTATTTT | CASSLEGASGTDTQYF | TRBJ2-3 | NA | 16 | TRBV5-1 | NA
TGTGCCACCAGTGACTCGGACAGCCACGAGCAGTACTTC | CATSDSDSHEQYF | TRBJ2-7 | NA | 13 | TRBV24-1 | NA
TGTGCCAGCAGTCTCCGTAGCGGGGGGCTTGGGGAGCAGTACTTC | CASSLRSGGLGEQYF | TRBJ2-5 | TRBD2 | 15 | TRBV28 | few
TGTGCCAGCAGTGAAACAACTAACTATGGCTACACCTTC | CASSETTNYGYTF | TRBJ1-2 | NA | 13 | TRBV2 | NA
TGCAGCGTTAGCAGACCAAGGACAGGCCTCCGCAATGAGCAGTTCTTC | CSVSRPRTGLRNEQFF | TRBJ2-1 | TRBD1 | 16 | TRBV29-1 | few
TGTGCCAGCAGTCTGGGACCACAATACTACGAGCAGTACTTC | CASSLGPQYYEQYF | TRBJ2-7 | NA | 14 | TRBV27 | NA
TGTGCCAGTTGCAGAGGGTCCTCGGGGGTTGGCGAGACCCAGTACTTC | CASCRGSSGVGETQYF | TRBJ2-5 | NA | 16 | TRBV7-2 | few
TGCGCCAGCAGCCGAGAGGGACAGAACTATGGCTACACCTTC | CASSREGQNYGYTF | TRBJ1-2 | TRBD1 | 14 | TRBV5-1 | few
TGTGCCGGCAGCCCCAGGGCGGGTAATTCACCCCTCCACTTT | CAGSPRAGNSPLHF | TRBJ1-6 | NA | 14 | TRBV28 | NA
TGTGCCAGCACCCCGGACGTGGGACAGAACTATGGCTACACCTTC | CASTPDVGQNYGYTF | TRBJ1-2 | TRBD1 | 15 | TRBV9 | NA
TGTGCCAGCAGCCAAGAGATTGGCGGGGCCTTGGGGAATGAGCAGTACTTC | CASSQEIGGALGNEQYF | TRBJ2-5 | NA | 17 | TRBV4-2 | NA
TGTGCCAGCAGTTTAGTCGCGAAGGGGGCTGGCAATCAGCCCCAGCATTTT | CASSLVAKGAGNQPQHF | TRBJ1-5 | TRBD1 | 17 | TRBV27 | NA
TGTGCCAGCGTAGGACAGGGGGATAGCGAGCAGTACTTC | CASVGQGDSEQYF | TRBJ2-7 | TRBD1 | 13 | TRBV27 | NA
TGTGCCAGCAGTTTAGAGGGGGGGGACAGTTTTAACTATGGCTACACCTTC | CASSLEGGDSFNYGYTF | TRBJ1-2 | TRBD1 | 17 | TRBV12-3/TRBV12-4 | NA
TGTGCCAGCAGCGGGACTAGCGGGAAGTCCTACAATGAGCAGTTCTTC | CASSGTSGKSYNEQFF | TRBJ2-1 | TRBD2 | 16 | TRBV6-1 | few
TGCAGTGCGATAAGCGGGAGTTTTAATGAGCAGTTCTTC | CSAISGSFNEQFF | TRBJ2-1 | TRBD2 | 13 | TRBV20-1 | NA
TGTGCCAGCAGCTCCCCGGTGGCTAGCGGGAGACCCAATGAGCAGTACTTC | CASSSPVASGRPNEQYF | TRBJ2-5 | TRBD2 | 17 | TRBV5-5 | once
TGTGCCAGCAGCCCTCAGGGGGCGCGGGCTTTCTTT | CASSPQGARAFF | TRBJ1-1 | TRBD1 | 12 | TRBV6-5 | few
TGTGCCGGCAGCTTAAGGGAACAGGGGAACTATGGCTACACCTTC | CAGSLREQGNYGYTF | TRBJ1-2 | TRBD1 | 15 | TRBV7-8 | few
TGTACCAGCAGGGGGTCGGAATTCTATGGCTACACCTTC | CTSRGSEFYGYTF | TRBJ1-2 | TRBD1 | 13 | TRBV25-1 | NA
TGTGCCAGCAGCTTAGTAGGGACAGGAGGGATCGACGAGCAGTACTTC | CASSLVGTGGIDEQYF | TRBJ2-7 | TRBD1 | 16 | TRBV7-9 | NA
TGTGCCAGCTCAGGAGAGGGGTACACCGGGGAGCTGTTTTTT | CASSGEGYTGELFF | TRBJ2-2 | NA | 14 | TRBV6-6 | few
TGCAGTGTACCGGGAGCGAGCTCCTATAATTCACCCCTCCACTTT | CSVPGASSYNSPLHF | TRBJ1-6 | NA | 15 | TRBV20-1 | NA
TGTGCCAGCGAGACTGGGACAGATACGCAGTATTTT | CASETGTDTQYF | TRBJ2-3 | NA | 12 | TRBV12-3/TRBV12-4 | few
TGCAGCGCTGACCGGGACAGGGTTGGAGGCTACACCTTC | CSADRDRVGGYTF | TRBJ1-2 | TRBD1 | 13 | TRBV29-1 | NA
TGTGCCAGCAGCTCCGGGGAGGGGGGTCTAGAGACCCAGTACTTC | CASSSGEGGLETQYF | TRBJ2-5 | NA | 15 | TRBV7-3 | once
TGTGCCAGCAGCCAATCGGGACTGAGGGGCTACACCTTC | CASSQSGLRGYTF | TRBJ1-2 | NA | 13 | TRBV14 | NA
TGTGCCAGCAGCCCGCGGACTAGCGGGGTGGGGACCCAGTACTTC | CASSPRTSGVGTQYF | TRBJ2-5 | TRBD2 | 15 | TRBV7-2 | NA
TGCGCCAGCAGCTCAACAGCAGGGAACACTGAAGCTTTCTTT | CASSSTAGNTEAFF | TRBJ1-1 | NA | 14 | TRBV5-1 | few
TGCGCCAGCAGGACGGTCCAGTTAGGGTCCTACAATGAGCAGTTCTTC | CASRTVQLGSYNEQFF | TRBJ2-1 | NA | 16 | TRBV10-2 | NA
TGTGCCAGCAGATATTCCGGGGGGCCTTTGGAGACCCAGTACTTC | CASRYSGGPLETQYF | TRBJ2-5 | NA | 15 | TRBV7-9 | few
TGCGCCAGCTTAGAGAGCGAACGGGGGGAGCAGTTCTTC | CASLESERGEQFF | TRBJ2-1 | NA | 13 | TRBV5-1 | NA
TGTGCCAGCAGTTCCCGCCGAACAGATACGCAGTATTTT | CASSSRRTDTQYF | TRBJ2-3 | NA | 13 | TRBV27 | many
TGTGCCAGCACCCCTAACTCCCGCGAGCAGTACTTC | CASTPNSREQYF | TRBJ2-7 | NA | 12 | TRBV25-1 | NA
TGTGCCAGCAGTGACCCCGGGACTAGCGGGGGATATGGCACAGATACGCAGTATTTT | CASSDPGTSGGYGTDTQYF | TRBJ2-3 | TRBD2 | 19 | TRBV28 | NA
TGCAGTGCATTTAAGGACAATGAGCAGTTCTTC | CSAFKDNEQFF | TRBJ2-1 | NA | 11 | TRBV20-1 | NA
TGCGCCAGCAGCTTGGGACCCGGCGGGAGGGGCAATCAGCCCCAGCATTTT | CASSLGPGGRGNQPQHF | TRBJ1-5 | NA | 17 | TRBV5-1 | NA
TGTGCCAGCATTCCGGGACAGGGCGGTGGCTACACCTTC | CASIPGQGGGYTF | TRBJ1-2 | TRBD1 | 13 | TRBV6-5 | NA
TGCAGCGTCTCTGGAACCCGGGACAGGACCATCCAAGAGACCCAGTACTTC | CSVSGTRDRTIQETQYF | TRBJ2-5 | TRBD1 | 17 | TRBV29-1 | NA
TGTGCCAGCAGCATGCACTGGACACTTAACTATGGCTACACCTTC | CASSMHWTLNYGYTF | TRBJ1-2 | NA | 15 | TRBV9 | few
TGTGCCAGCAGCTTAGACTCGACAGGGCCCCCGCGGAGTTGGGTCCAGTACTTC | CASSLDSTGPPRSWVQYF | TRBJ2-7 | TRBD1 | 18 | TRBV11-2 | NA
TGTGCCAGCAGCCTATACAGGACAGGGGGAAACAATCAGCCCCAGCATTTT | CASSLYRTGGNNQPQHF | TRBJ1-5 | TRBD1 | 17 | TRBV7-2 | NA
TGTGCCAACAGTTACGCCACGTCCCGCGGGTGGTACAATGAGCAGTTCTTC | CANSYATSRGWYNEQFF | TRBJ2-1 | NA | 17 | TRBV6-2/TRBV6-3 | NA
TGTGCCAGCAGGGGGGTTGGCGCTAGCGTCAACAATGAGCAGTTCTTC | CASRGVGASVNNEQFF | TRBJ2-1 | NA | 16 | TRBV2 | few
TGCAGTGCTAGAGATCAGGCTAGCGGATCGTACAATGAGCAGTTCTTC | CSARDQASGSYNEQFF | TRBJ2-1 | TRBD2 | 16 | TRBV20-1 | NA
TGTGCCAGCAGCACTCAGCTAGGGGTGACCACTGAAGCTTTCTTT | CASSTQLGVTTEAFF | TRBJ1-1 | NA | 15 | TRBV12-3/TRBV12-4 | NA